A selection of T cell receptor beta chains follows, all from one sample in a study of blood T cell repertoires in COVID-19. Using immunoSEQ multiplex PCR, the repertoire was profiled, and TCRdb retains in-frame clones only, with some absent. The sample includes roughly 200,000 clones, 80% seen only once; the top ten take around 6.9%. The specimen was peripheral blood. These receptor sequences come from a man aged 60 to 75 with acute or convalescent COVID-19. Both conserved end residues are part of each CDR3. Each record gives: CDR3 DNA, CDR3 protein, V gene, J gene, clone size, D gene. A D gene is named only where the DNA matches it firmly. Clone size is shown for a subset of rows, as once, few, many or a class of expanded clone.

DNA: TGCGCCAGCAGCCCCCGCGGGTCTTCCTACGAGCAGTACTTC; CDR3: CASSPRGSSYEQYF; V: TRBV5-1; J: TRBJ2-7; size: NA; D: NA
DNA: TGTGCTAGTGGTCTTCACAGGGGTCACACCATATATTTT; CDR3: CASGLHRGHTIYF; V: TRBV12-5; J: TRBJ1-3; size: NA; D: TRBD1
DNA: TGTGCCAGCAACGAGGGACAGGGAAGCTCTGGAAACACCATATATTTT; CDR3: CASNEGQGSSGNTIYF; V: TRBV2; J: TRBJ1-3; size: NA; D: TRBD1
DNA: TGCAGTGCTAGTAATACAGGGGGCAGGGGCACCGGGGAGCTGTTTTTT; CDR3: CSASNTGGRGTGELFF; V: TRBV20-1; J: TRBJ2-2; size: NA; D: TRBD1
DNA: TGTGCCAGCAGTTCCCGGACAATCAACGAGCAGTACTTC; CDR3: CASSSRTINEQYF; V: TRBV28; J: TRBJ2-7; size: NA; D: NA
DNA: TGTGCCTCGGCGGGGCCGGGCAATCAGCCCCAGCATTTT; CDR3: CASAGPGNQPQHF; V: TRBV7-9; J: TRBJ1-5; size: NA; D: NA
DNA: TGTGCCAGCAGTGGGCGGCGGGGGGGGTTTTACAATGAGCAGTTCTTC; CDR3: CASSGRRGGFYNEQFF; V: TRBV25-1; J: TRBJ2-1; size: NA; D: TRBD2
DNA: TGTGCCTGCTACCGTTCCGGGACAGGGTTCAACACCGGGGAGCTGTTTTTT; CDR3: CACYRSGTGFNTGELFF; V: TRBV30; J: TRBJ2-2; size: NA; D: TRBD1
DNA: TGCAGTGCTAACAGGGACCCGCAGTATTTT; CDR3: CSANRDPQYF; V: TRBV20-1; J: TRBJ2-3; size: NA; D: NA
DNA: TGTGCCAGCAGCGTCGACTTGACAGGGATAGGAAACACCATATATTTT; CDR3: CASSVDLTGIGNTIYF; V: TRBV9; J: TRBJ1-3; size: NA; D: TRBD1
DNA: TGTGCCAGCAGTCTAACTAGCGGGGGAACATATGAGCAGTTCTTC; CDR3: CASSLTSGGTYEQFF; V: TRBV6-6; J: TRBJ2-1; size: NA; D: TRBD2
DNA: TGCAGTGCCTCTAGCAATTACGAGCAGTACTTC; CDR3: CSASSNYEQYF; V: TRBV20-1; J: TRBJ2-7; size: few; D: NA
DNA: TGTGCCAGCAGCTTGGGGACAGGTCCAACTAATGAAAAACTGTTTTTT; CDR3: CASSLGTGPTNEKLFF; V: TRBV5-4; J: TRBJ1-4; size: NA; D: TRBD1
DNA: TGTGCCACCAGTGACCCTTATAGCAATCAGCCCCAGCATTTT; CDR3: CATSDPYSNQPQHF; V: TRBV24-1; J: TRBJ1-5; size: NA; D: NA
DNA: TGTGCCACCAGTGATTCCTCGGACAGGGTCAATGAGCAGTTCTTC; CDR3: CATSDSSDRVNEQFF; V: TRBV24-1; J: TRBJ2-1; size: NA; D: TRBD1
DNA: TGTGCCAGCAGCCCGGACAAGAACACTGAAGCTTTCTTT; CDR3: CASSPDKNTEAFF; V: TRBV5-4; J: TRBJ1-1; size: NA; D: NA
DNA: TGTGCCAGCAGTGGAGACAGGGTCCCTCAGCCCCAGCATTTT; CDR3: CASSGDRVPQPQHF; V: TRBV2; J: TRBJ1-5; size: once; D: TRBD1
DNA: TGCGCCAGCAGCCAACCTAGTCCCTATGGCTACACCTTC; CDR3: CASSQPSPYGYTF; V: TRBV4-1; J: TRBJ1-2; size: NA; D: NA
DNA: TGTGCCAGCAGCTTACTCCCGGGTCCTGGCAATGAGCAGTTCTTC; CDR3: CASSLLPGPGNEQFF; V: TRBV7-2; J: TRBJ2-1; size: NA; D: NA
DNA: TGTGCCAGCAGCGCTAGCTCTGGGGCCAACGTCCTGACTTTC; CDR3: CASSASSGANVLTF; V: TRBV7-3; J: TRBJ2-6; size: NA; D: NA
DNA: TGTGCCAGCAGCAGACAGCGTCCTTCGGGCACTGAAGCTTTCTTT; CDR3: CASSRQRPSGTEAFF; V: TRBV6-5; J: TRBJ1-1; size: NA; D: NA
DNA: TGTGCCAGCAGTTACTCGACAGGGGAAAATCAGCCCCAGCATTTT; CDR3: CASSYSTGENQPQHF; V: TRBV6-5; J: TRBJ1-5; size: NA; D: TRBD1